The sequence of this T cell receptor (beta chain) was determined in a study of regulatory T cells in long-lasting Graves disease. HTBI primers from iRepertoire and Arm-PCR of CDR3 regions yielded the TCR beta libraries. TCRdb reprocessed the multiplex PCR reads via MiXCR and lists one record per CDR3 protein. The sample contains roughly 400,000 distinct CDR3 sequences, around 21% of which appear only once. The time point was: persistent/refractory GD, antithyroid drugs over 5 years with positive TRAb. With RNA extracted from PBMCs as input, the TCR library was made. EDTA tubes were used for drawing around 9 milliliters of peripheral blood. Findings and caveats of the study: Comparison showed that persistent patients shared more public clonotypes (roughly 2,700) than new patients (966). Examination was confined to peripheral blood, excluding thyroid tissue. Among samples with persistent disease, TRBV28, TRBJ1-2 and TRBJ2-5 were favored.

This clonotype was seen many times. Its antigen is currently unknown. The V gene lost 7 bases and the J gene lost 1 base, with 13 bases spanning the gap. CDR1 and CDR2 from the germline V gene are LGHNT and FRNRAP. This CDR3 comprises 14 residues. The sample here was peripheral blood mononuclear cells (PBMCs), taken when the disease was refractory, from a patient treated with antithyroid drugs. The receptor comes from a female donor with Graves disease. The V call is TRBV12-5, the J call TRBJ1-1; D is undetermined. The CDR3 sequence is CASAGAGANTEAFF. CDR3 DNA sequence: TGTGCTAGTGCTGGTGCAGGAGCGAACACTGAAGCTTTCTTT. Using reference TRBV12-5 and TRBJ1-1 for the parts outside the CDR3, the full variable domain is DARVTQTPRHKVTEMGQEVTMRCQPILGHNTVFWYRQTMMQGLELLAYFRNRAPLDDSGMPKDRFSAEMPDATLATLKIQPSEPRDSAVYFCASAGAGANTEAFFGQGTRLTVV.